This T cell receptor beta chain was retrieved from a study of blood T cell repertoires in COVID-19 (TCRdb year 2020). Some background on the complete study: Collaborator samples came from the United States, Italy and Spain and covered acute and convalescent phases of COVID-19. The material from the prospective study consisted of cDNA or gDNA derived from T cells, B-cell-depleted T cells, or PBMCs. Deeply sampled blood TCRbeta repertoires from subjects exposed to, actively infected with, or recovered from COVID-19 were included in the dataset. The repertoires were released in a freely available public database meant as a resource for research on the immune response to SARS-CoV-2. Samples came from the ongoing ImmuneRACE study (first 160 participants) plus 1,254 subjects from 6 global collaborators. A de-identified subject ID, COVID-19 status, age in years and sex were almost always included in the sample metadata. Where available, HLA class I and class II types were taken from metadata supplied by the sample provider and were not determined by assay-based typing. Summary of the overall study and its limitations: How much clinical and demographic metadata was included differed by source and by participant, and the metadata was provided uncurated.

For this clone: There is no known antigen for this receptor. It has no much larger one-base neighbor in the sample; base qualities were not kept.

In Seattle, one collaborating source enrolled patients while the infection was active and tracked those patients longitudinally over the course of disease. Collaborating institutions collected whole blood in K2EDTA tubes following their own protocols. For TCRbeta analysis, collaborators shipped samples as frozen whole blood, isolated PBMCs, or DNA extracted from either of those sample types. TCRbeta CDR3 regions were amplified from genomic DNA by means of the immunoSEQ Assay, a bias-controlled multiplex PCR. The authors' pipeline ran thus. Nucleated cell counts per sample were estimated from amplification of reference gene primers within the assay. To quantify the absolute abundance of each unique TCRbeta CDR3 rearrangement, sequence reads were collapsed and filtered. For each sample, productive Simpson clonality was calculated as the square root of Simpson's diversity index across productive rearrangements. TCRdb holds this immuneACCESS table with in-frame rearrangements only. Some clones are missing; in checked studies, unresolved V genes explain under half, and the rest has no known cause. D and trimming were read from the DNA, whereas the V and J calls and clone size are those reported in that table. This sample holds about 170,000 clones; approximately 91% were observed only once. Around 5% of the sample belongs to the ten largest clones.

The CDR3, cysteine through phenylalanine, is 14 amino acids long. Only CDR3 DNA remains: 42 bases, in frame from the first base. V loses 3 bases at its end and J loses 3 bases; junction bases beyond the gene matches: 2. For CDR1 and CDR2, the germline V gene lists SGHTA and FQGNSA. The sequence came from a man aged 18-30 years with COVID-19, enrolled during active disease. What was sequenced was peripheral blood. The V and J segments used are TRBV7-2 and TRBJ1-2, and 9 junctional nucleotides match TRBD1. The DNA sequence reads TGTGCCAGCAGCTTCCGGGACAGGGACTATGGCTACACCTTC. It codes for CASSFRDRDYGYTF.